This record concerns one T cell receptor beta chain sequence. These data originate in a study of blood T cell repertoires in COVID-19. Overall study: There were acute and convalescent COVID-19 samples, and they came from the United States, Italy and Spain.

Per the authors' pipeline: Estimated nucleated cell counts came from reference gene primer amplification. Generated by immunoSEQ multiplex PCR, the TCRdb table keeps only in-frame clones and is missing some. V and J calls and clone size are given by that table; D and trimming were obtained from the DNA. In the table there are some 330,000 clones, 85% to 90% of which are singletons. Assignments of participants to cohorts depended upon their own reported clinical history. The recovered donors of Cohort 3 showed two negative PCRs, clearance, or symptom resolution. V lost 5 bases, J lost 0 bases, and 10 bases lay in between. The V gene's germline CDR1 is MDHEN and CDR2 SYDVKM. CDR3 size: 14 residues.

Sequences were obtained from PBMCs or T cells enriched from blood (not recorded which). The receptor was derived from a young man who had recovered from COVID-19. The gene calls are TRBV28 and TRBJ1-2; tentative D call: TRBD1 (6 bases). The CDR3 DNA follows: TGTGCCAGCAGTCCCCGGACAGCTAACTATGGCTACACCTTC. Translation gives CASSPRTANYGYTF.